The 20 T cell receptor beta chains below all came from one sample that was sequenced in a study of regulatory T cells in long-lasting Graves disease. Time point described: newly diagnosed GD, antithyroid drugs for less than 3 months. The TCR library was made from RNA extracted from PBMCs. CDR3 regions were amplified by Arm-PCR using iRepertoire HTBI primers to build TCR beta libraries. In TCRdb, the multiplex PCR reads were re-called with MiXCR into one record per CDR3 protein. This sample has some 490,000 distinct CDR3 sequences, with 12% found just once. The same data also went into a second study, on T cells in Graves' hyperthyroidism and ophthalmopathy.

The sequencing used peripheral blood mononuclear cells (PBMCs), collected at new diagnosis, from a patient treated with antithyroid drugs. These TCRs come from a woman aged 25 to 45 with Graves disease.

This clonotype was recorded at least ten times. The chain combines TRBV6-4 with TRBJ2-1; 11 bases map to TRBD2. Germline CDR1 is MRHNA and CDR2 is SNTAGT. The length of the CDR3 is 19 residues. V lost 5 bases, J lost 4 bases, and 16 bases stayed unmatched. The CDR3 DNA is TGTGCCAGCAGTTCGAGACACAGACTAGCGGGAAATCGGTACAATGAGCAGTTCTTC. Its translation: CASSSRHRLAGNRYNEQFF.

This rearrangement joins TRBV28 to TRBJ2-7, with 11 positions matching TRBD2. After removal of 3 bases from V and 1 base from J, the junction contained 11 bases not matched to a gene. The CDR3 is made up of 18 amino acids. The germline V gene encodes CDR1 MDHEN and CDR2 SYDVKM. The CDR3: CASSFAGPGLAVSYEQYF. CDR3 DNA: TGTGCCAGCAGTTTCGCCGGACCGGGACTAGCGGTGTCCTACGAGCAGTACTTC.

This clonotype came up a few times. CDR3 amino acids: CSAQQGVETQYF. The CDR3 nucleotides read TGCAGTGCTCAACAGGGAGTGGAGACCCAGTACTTC. V gene TRBV20-1 combines with J gene TRBJ2-1, with a possible D match to TRBD1 (6 bases). The J call is uncertain, as TRBJ2-5 better fits the DNA end. Germline V gene lookup returns CDR1 DFQATT and CDR2 SNEGSKA (reference sequence). The CDR3 length is 12 residues.

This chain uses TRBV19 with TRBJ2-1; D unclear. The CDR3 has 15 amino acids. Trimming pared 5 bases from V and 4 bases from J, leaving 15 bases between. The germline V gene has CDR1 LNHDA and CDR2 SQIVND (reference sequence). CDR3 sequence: CASSPIRVSYNEQFF. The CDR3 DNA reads TGTGCCAGTAGTCCTATAAGGGTTTCGTACAATGAGCAGTTCTTC. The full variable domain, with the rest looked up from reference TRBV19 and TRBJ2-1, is DGGITQSPKYLFRKEGQNVTLSCEQNLNHDAMYWYRQDPGQGLRLIYYSQIVNDFQKGDIAEGYSVSREKKESFPLTVTSAQKNPTAFYLCASSPIRVSYNEQFFGPGTRLTVL.

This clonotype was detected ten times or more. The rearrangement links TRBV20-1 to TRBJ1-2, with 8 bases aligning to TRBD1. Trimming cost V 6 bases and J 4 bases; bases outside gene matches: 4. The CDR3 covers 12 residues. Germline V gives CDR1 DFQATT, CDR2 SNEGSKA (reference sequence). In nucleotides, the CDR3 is TGCAGTGCCCTGGGGACAGGCTATGGCTACACCTTC. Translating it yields CSALGTGYGYTF.

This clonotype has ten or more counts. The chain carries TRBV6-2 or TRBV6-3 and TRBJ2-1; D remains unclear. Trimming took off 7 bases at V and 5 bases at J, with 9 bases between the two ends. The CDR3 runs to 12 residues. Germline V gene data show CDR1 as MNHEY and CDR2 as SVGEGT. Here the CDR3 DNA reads TGTGCCAGCACCTCTTCCGACAATGAGCAGTTCTTC. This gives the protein CASTSSDNEQFF.

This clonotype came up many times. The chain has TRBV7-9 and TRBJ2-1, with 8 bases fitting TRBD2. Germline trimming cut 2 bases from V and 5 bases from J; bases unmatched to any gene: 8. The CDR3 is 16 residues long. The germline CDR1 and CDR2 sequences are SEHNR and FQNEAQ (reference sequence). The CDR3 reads CASSLSTRAGDNEQFF. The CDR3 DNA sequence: TGTGCCAGCAGCTTATCCACCCGAGCGGGAGACAATGAGCAGTTCTTC.

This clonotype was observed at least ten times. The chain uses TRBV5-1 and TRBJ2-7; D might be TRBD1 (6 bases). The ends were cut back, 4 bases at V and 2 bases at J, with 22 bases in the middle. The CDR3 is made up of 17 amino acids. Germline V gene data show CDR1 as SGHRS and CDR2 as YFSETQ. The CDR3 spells CASSPTRDRSRTYEQYF. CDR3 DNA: TGCGCCAGCAGCCCAACAAGAGACAGGTCAAGAACCTACGAGCAGTACTTC.

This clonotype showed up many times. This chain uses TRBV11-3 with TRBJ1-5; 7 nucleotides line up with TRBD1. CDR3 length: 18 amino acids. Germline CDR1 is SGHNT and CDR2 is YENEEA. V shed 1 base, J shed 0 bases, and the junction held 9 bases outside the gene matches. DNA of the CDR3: TGTGCCAGCAGCTTAGCTGGGACAGATCTCCCTAGCAATCAGCCCCAGCATTTT. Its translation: CASSLAGTDLPSNQPQHF.

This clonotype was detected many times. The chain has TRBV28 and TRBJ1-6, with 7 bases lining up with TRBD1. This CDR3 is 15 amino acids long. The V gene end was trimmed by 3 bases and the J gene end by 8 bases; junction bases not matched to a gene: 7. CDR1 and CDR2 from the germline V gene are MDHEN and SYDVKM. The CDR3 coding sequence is TGTGCCAGCAGTTTTAAGGGGGCAAAGTATTCACCCCTCCACTTT. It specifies CASSFKGAKYSPLHF.

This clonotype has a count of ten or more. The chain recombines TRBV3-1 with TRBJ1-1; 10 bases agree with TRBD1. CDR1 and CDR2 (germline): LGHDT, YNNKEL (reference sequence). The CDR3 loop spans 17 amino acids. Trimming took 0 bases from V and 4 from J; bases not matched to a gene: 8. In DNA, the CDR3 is TGTGCCAGCAGCCAAGATTCCAGACAGGGGGCGGGCACTGAAGCTTTCTTT. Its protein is CASSQDSRQGAGTEAFF.

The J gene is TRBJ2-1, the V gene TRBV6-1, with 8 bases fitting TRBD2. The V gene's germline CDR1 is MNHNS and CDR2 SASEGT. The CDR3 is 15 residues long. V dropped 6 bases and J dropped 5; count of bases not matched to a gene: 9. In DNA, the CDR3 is TGTGCCAGCAGCCTCGGGAGGGCCGCCGACAATGAGCAGTTCTTC. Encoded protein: CASSLGRAADNEQFF.

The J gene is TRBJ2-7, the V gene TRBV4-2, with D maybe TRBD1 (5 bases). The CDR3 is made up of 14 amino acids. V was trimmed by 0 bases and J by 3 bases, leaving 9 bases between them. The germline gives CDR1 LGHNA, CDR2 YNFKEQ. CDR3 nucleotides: TGTGCCAGCAGCCAAGATCTTGACAGCTACGAGCAGTACTTC. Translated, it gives CASSQDLDSYEQYF.

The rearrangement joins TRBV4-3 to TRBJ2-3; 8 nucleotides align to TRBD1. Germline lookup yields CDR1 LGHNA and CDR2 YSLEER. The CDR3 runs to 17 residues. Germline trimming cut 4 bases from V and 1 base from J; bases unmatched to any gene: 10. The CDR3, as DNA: TGCGCCAGCAGCCCCGGAACAGGGGGTTTAGGCACAGATACGCAGTATTTT. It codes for CASSPGTGGLGTDTQYF.

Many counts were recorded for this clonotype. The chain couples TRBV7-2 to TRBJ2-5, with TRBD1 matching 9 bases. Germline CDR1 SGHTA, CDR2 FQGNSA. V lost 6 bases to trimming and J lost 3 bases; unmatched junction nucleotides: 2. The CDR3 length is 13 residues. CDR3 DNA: TGTGCCAGCAGTCGGGACAGGGAAGAGACCCAGTACTTC. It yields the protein CASSRDREETQYF.

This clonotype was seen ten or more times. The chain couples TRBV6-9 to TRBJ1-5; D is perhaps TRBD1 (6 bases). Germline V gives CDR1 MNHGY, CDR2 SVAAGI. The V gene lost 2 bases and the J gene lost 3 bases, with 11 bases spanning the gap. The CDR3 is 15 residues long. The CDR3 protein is CASSYGGMYNQPQHF. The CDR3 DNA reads TGTGCCAGCAGTTATGGGGGCATGTACAATCAGCCCCAGCATTTT.

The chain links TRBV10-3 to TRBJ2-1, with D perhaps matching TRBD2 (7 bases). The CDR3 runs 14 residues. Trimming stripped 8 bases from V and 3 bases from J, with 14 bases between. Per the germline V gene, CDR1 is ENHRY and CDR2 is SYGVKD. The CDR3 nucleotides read TGTGCCATCGGGGTCGGGGGGCTCTACAATGAGCAGTTCTTC. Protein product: CAIGVGGLYNEQFF.

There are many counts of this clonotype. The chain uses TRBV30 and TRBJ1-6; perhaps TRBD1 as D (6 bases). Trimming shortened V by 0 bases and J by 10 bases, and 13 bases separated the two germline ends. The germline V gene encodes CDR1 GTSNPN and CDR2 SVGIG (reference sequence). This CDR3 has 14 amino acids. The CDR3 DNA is TGTGCCTGGAGTGTGGAGGGGGGAGCGTCACCCCTCCACTTT. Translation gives CAWSVEGGASPLHF.

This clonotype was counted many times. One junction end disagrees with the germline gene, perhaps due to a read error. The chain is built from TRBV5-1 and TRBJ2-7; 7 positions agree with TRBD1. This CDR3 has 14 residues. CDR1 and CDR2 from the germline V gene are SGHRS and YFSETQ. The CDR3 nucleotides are TGCGCCAGCAGGTCGGGGACAGCCGATCCGGTCGAGGACTTC. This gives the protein CASRSGTADPVEDF.

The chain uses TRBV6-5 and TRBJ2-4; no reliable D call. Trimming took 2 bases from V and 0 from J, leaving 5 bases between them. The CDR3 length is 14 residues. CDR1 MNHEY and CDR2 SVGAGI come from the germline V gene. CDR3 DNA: TGTGCCAGCAGTTACGAATTAGCCAAAAACATTCAGTACTTC. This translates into CASSYELAKNIQYF.